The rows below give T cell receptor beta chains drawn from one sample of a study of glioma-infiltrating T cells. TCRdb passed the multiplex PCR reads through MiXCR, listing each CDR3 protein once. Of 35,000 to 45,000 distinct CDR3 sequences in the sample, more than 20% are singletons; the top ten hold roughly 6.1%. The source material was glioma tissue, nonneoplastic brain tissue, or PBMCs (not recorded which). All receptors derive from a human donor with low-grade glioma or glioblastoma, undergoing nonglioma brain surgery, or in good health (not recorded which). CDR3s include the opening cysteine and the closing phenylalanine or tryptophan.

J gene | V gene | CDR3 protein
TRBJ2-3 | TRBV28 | CASRAGGLDTQYF
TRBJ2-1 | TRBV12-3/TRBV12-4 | CASRAGTGSYNEQFF
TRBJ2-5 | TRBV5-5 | CASSLRITDQETQYF
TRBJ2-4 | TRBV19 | CASSRPGVLAKNIQYF
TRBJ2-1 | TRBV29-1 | CSVDLTASSSYNEQFF
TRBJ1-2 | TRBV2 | CASTWDRVDGYTF
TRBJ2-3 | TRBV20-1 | CSAKVPYNVGDGDTQYF
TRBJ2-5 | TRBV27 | CASSSNFQETQYF
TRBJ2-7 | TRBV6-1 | CASSPKGGNSYEQYF
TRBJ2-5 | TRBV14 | CASSLTETKYF
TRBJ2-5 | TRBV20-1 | CSARALGALAQYF
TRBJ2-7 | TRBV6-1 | CASRERGRTEPGEQYF
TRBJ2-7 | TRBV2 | CASSDRGSYEQYF
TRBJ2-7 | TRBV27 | CASSYGPKYEQYF
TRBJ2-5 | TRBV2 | CASSEDRQTKETQYF